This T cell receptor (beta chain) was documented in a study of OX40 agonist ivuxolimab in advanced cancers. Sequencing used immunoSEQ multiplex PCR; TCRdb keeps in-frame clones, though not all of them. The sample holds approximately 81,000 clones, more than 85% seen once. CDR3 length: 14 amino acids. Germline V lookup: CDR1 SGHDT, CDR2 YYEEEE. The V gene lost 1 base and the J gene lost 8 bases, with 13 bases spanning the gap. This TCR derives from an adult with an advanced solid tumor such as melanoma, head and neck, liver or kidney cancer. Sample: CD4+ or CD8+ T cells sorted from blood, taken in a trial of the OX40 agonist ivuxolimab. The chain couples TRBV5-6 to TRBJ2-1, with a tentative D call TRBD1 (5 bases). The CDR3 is CASSLRAGSDEQFF. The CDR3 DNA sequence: TGTGCCAGCAGCTTGCGGGCAGGGTCTGATGAGCAGTTCTTC.